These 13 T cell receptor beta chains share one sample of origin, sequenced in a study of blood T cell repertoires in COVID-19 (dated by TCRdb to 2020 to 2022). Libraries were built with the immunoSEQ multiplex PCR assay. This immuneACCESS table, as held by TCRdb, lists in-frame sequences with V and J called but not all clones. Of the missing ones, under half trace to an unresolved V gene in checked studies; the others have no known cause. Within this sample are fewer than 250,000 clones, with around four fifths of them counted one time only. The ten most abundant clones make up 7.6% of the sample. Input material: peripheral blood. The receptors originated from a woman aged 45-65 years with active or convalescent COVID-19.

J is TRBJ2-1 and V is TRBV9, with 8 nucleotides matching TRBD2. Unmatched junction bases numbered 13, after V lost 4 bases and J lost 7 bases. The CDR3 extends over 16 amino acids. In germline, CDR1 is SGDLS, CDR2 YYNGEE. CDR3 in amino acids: CASSPGVSGIWNEQFF. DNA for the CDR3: TGTGCCAGCAGCCCCGGGGTTAGCGGGATCTGGAATGAGCAGTTCTTC.

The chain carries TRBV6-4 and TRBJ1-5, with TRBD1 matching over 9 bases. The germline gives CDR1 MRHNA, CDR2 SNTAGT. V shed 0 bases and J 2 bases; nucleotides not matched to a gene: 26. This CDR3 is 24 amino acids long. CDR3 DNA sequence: TGTGCCAGCAGTGACTCGAGTTGTGGAATGACCGGGACAGGGAGTATTTGGGGCAATCAGCCCCAGCATTTT. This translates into CASSDSSCGMTGTGSIWGNQPQHF.

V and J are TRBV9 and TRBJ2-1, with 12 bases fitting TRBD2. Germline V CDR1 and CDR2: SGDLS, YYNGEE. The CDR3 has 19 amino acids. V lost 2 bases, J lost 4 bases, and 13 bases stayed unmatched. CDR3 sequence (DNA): TGTGCCAGCAGCGTTAATACTATCGGACTAGCGGGACAATACAATGAGCAGTTCTTC. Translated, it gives CASSVNTIGLAGQYNEQFF.

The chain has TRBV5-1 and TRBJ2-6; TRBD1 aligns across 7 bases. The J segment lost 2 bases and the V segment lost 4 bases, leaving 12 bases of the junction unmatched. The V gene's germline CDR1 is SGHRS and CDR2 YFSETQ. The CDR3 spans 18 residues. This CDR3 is CASSHIQGQRAGANVLTF. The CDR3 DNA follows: TGCGCCAGCAGCCACATACAGGGGCAGAGGGCTGGGGCCAACGTCCTGACTTTC.

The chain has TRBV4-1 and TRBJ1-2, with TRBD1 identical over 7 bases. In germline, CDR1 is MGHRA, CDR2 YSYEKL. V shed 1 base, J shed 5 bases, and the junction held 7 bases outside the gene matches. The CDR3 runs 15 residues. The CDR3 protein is CASSQVGGQPYGYTF. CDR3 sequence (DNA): TGCGCCAGCAGCCAAGTTGGGGGACAGCCTTATGGCTACACCTTC.

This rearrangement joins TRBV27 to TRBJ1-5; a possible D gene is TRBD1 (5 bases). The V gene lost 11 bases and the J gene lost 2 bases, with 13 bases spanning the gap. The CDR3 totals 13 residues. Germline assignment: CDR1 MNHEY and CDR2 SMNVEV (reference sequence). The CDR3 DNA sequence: TGTGCCCTCGGGGGGGACGGCAATCAGCCCCAGCATTTT. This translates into CALGGDGNQPQHF.

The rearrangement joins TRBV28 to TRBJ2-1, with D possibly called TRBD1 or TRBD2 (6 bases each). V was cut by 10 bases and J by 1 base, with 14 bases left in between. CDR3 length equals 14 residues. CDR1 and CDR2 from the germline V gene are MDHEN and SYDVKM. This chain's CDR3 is CAIRGGSSYNEQFF. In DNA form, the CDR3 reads TGTGCCATCAGGGGAGGTTCTTCCTACAATGAGCAGTTCTTC. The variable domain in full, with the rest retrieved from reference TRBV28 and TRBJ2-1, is DVKVTQSSRYLVKRTGEKVFLECVQDMDHENMFWYRQDPGLGLRLIYFSYDVKMKEKGDIPEGYSVSREKKERFSLILESASTNQTSMYLCAIRGGSSYNEQFFGPGTRLTVL.

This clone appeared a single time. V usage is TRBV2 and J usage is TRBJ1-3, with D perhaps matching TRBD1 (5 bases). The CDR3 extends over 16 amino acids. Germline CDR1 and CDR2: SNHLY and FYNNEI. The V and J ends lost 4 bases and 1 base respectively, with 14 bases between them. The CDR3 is CASSVEGTGSGNTIYF. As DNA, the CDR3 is TGTGCCAGCAGTGTTGAGGGGACTGGATCTGGAAACACCATATATTTT.

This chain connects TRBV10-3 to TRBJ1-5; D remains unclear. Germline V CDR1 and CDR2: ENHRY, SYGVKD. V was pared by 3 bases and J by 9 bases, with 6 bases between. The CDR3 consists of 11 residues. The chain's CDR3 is CAISDSGPQHF. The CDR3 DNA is TGTGCCATCAGTGACTCCGGGCCCCAGCATTTT.

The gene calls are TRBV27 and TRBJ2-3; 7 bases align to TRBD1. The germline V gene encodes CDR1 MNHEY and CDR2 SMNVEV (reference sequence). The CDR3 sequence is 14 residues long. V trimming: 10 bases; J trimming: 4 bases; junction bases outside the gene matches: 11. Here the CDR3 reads CATWTGLVADTQYF. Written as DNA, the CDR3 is TGTGCCACTTGGACAGGACTCGTGGCAGATACGCAGTATTTT.

CDR3 DNA sequence: TGTGCCAGTAGTAAGCAACAGGGGGACTATGGCTACACCTTC. It codes for CASSKQQGDYGYTF. The V call is TRBV19, the J call TRBJ1-2; 8 bases agree with TRBD1. The trim removed 4 bases at V and 3 bases at J, leaving 4 bases unmatched. Germline values: CDR1 LNHDA, CDR2 SQIVND (reference sequence). The CDR3 runs 14 residues.

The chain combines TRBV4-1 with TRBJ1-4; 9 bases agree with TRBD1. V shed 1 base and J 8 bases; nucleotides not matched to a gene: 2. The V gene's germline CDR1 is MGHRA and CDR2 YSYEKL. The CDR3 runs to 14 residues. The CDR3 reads CASSQGTGEEKLFF. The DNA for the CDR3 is TGCGCCAGCAGCCAAGGGACAGGGGAAGAAAAACTGTTTTTT.

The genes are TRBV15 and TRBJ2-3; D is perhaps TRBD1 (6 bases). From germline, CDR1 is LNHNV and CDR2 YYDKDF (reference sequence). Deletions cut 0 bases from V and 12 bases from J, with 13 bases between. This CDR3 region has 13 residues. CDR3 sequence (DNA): TGTGCCACCAGCAGAGATCTAGGGACAACTCAGTATTTT. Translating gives CATSRDLGTTQYF.